This T cell receptor beta chain derives from a study of blood T cells in healthy people across ages. PCR was performed a second time for about 7 to 12 cycles using a sample-barcoded 5' primer and a J-beta primer mix. TCRdb re-derived calls from the 5' RACE reads in MiXCR, one entry per CDR3 protein. This sample carries approximately 1.5 million distinct CDR3 sequences, about 35% of them seen once, and the ten largest clones take roughly 10%. The germline CDR1 and CDR2 sequences are SGHTA and FQGTGA. There are 14 residues in the CDR3. The J segment lost 5 bases and the V segment lost 6 bases, leaving 7 bases of the junction unmatched.

Sequenced sample: blood. The origin of this receptor is a woman in her twenties or thirties in good health. V and J are TRBV7-3 and TRBJ2-7, with 10 nucleotides matching TRBD2. The CDR3 is CASSSSGGPDEQYF. The CDR3 region has the DNA TGTGCCAGCAGTAGTAGCGGGGGGCCTGACGAGCAGTACTTC.